Following are 6 T cell receptor beta chains from one sample sequenced in a study of blood T cell repertoires in COVID-19. The method was immunoSEQ multiplex PCR; TCRdb's version includes in-frame clones alone and lacks a portion of them. The profile shows roughly 360,000 clones, over 65% of them singletons. Input material: peripheral blood. The receptors were sampled from a human donor with acute or convalescent COVID-19. The donor label of this sample is uncertain.

J is TRBJ2-1 and V is TRBV29-1; D is perhaps TRBD2 (6 bases). V lost 6 bases and J lost 0, with 21 bases in between. There are 17 residues in the CDR3. Germline assignment: CDR1 SQVTM and CDR2 ANQGSEA. This CDR3 reads CSVQTMGGATSYNEQFF. The CDR3 coding sequence is TGCAGCGTCCAAACAATGGGCGGGGCCACCTCCTACAATGAGCAGTTCTTC.

CDR3 residues: CASSRPGYMNTEAFF. In DNA form, the CDR3 reads TGCGCCAGCAGCCGCCCCGGGTACATGAACACTGAAGCTTTCTTT. The rearrangement uses TRBV4-1 and TRBJ1-1; D remains unclear. The CDR3 has 15 amino acids. Trimming shortened V by 4 bases and J by 0 bases, and 12 bases separated the two germline ends. Per germline, CDR1 MGHRA and CDR2 YSYEKL.

The rearrangement uses TRBV2 and TRBJ1-1; 9 bases agree with TRBD1. The germline V gene encodes CDR1 SNHLY and CDR2 FYNNEI. The V gene end was trimmed by 6 bases and the J gene end by 1 base; junction bases not matched to a gene: 6. The CDR3 extends over 15 amino acids. This CDR3 reads CASRKLDRGNTEAFF. The CDR3 DNA is TGTGCCAGCAGGAAATTGGACAGGGGGAACACTGAAGCTTTCTTT. Filled out from reference TRBV2 and TRBJ1-1, the complete variable domain reads EPEVTQTPSHQVTQMGQEVILRCVPISNHLYFYWYRQILGQKVEFLVSFYNNEISEKSEIFDDQFSVERPDGSNFTLKIRSTKLEDSAMYFCASRKLDRGNTEAFFGQGTRLTVV.

This chain uses TRBV14 with TRBJ1-6; D remains unclear. Germline V gene lookup returns CDR1 SGHDN and CDR2 FVKESK. Trimming pared 5 bases from V and 6 bases from J, leaving 8 bases between. The CDR3 length is 13 residues. CDR3 nucleotides: TGTGCCAGCAGCGGGCAGATTAATTCACCCCTCCACTTT. Amino acid sequence: CASSGQINSPLHF.

The chain employs TRBV27 and TRBJ2-1, with 13 bases aligning to TRBD2. Germline CDR1 is MNHEY and CDR2 is SMNVEV (reference sequence). The CDR3 contains 15 residues. J was trimmed by 4 bases and V by 7 bases; bases with no gene match: 4. For the CDR3, the DNA is TGTGCCAGCACCACTAGCGGGGGGGTATACAATGAGCAGTTCTTC. It is translated as CASTTSGGVYNEQFF.

This clone showed up just once. V gene TRBV7-2 combines with J gene TRBJ1-4; 9 nucleotides agree with TRBD1. Looked up from germline, CDR1 is SGHTA and CDR2 is FQGNSA. CDR3 length: 15 residues. Losses at the gene ends were 5 bases for V and 5 bases for J; bases not matched to a gene: 6. Here the CDR3 reads CASSGTTGGNEKLFF. In DNA form, the CDR3 reads TGTGCCAGCAGCGGAACGACAGGGGGAAATGAAAAACTGTTTTTT.